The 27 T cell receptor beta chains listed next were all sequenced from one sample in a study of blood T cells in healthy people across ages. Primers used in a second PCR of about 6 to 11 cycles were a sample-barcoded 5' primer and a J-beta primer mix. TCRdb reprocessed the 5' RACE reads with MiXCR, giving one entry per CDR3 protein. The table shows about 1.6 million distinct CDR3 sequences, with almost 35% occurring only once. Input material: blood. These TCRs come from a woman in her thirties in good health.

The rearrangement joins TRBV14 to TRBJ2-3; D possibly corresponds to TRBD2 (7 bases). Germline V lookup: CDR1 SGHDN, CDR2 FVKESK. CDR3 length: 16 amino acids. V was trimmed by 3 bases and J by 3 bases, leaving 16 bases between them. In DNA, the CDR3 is TGTGCCAGCAGCCACCTGGGGGGGGGCGTTACAGATACGCAGTATTTT. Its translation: CASSHLGGGVTDTQYF.

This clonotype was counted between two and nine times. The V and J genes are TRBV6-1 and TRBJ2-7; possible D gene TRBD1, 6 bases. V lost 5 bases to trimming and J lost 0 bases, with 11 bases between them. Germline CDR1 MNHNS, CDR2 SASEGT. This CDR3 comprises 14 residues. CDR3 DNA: TGTGCCAGCAGTCAGGGGCTGCCCTCCTACGAGCAGTACTTC. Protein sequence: CASSQGLPSYEQYF.

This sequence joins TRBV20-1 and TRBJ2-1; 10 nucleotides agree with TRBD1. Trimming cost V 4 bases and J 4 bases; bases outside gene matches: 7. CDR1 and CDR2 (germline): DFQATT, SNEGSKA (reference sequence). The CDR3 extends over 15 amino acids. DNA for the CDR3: TGCAGTGCTAAACCGGGACAGGGGATTTACAATGAGCAGTTCTTC. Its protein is CSAKPGQGIYNEQFF.

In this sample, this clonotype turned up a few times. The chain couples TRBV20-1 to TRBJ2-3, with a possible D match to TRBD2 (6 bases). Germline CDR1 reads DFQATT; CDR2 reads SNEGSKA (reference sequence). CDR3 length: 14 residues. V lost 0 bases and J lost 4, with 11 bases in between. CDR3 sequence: CSARDGRGADTQYF. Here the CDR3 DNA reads TGCAGTGCTAGAGATGGGCGGGGCGCAGATACGCAGTATTTT.

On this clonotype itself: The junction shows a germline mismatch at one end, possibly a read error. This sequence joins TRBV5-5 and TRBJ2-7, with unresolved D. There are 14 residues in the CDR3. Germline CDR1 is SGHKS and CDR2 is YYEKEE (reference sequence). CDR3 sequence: CASRLERISYEQDF. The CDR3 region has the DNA TGTGCCAGCAGGTTGGAACGGATCTCCTACGAGCAGGACTTC. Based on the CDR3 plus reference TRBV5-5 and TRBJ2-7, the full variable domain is DAGVTQSPTHLIKTRGQQVTLRCSPISGHKSVSWYQQVLGQGPQFIFQYYEKEERGRGNFPDRFSARQFPNYSSELNVNALLLGDSALYLCASRLERISYEQDFGPGTRLTVT.

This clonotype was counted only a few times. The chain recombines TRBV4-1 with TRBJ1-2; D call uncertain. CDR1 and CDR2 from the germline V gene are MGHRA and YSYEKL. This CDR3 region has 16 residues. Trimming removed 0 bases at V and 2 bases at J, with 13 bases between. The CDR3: CASSQDAAYLNYGYTF. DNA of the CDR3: TGCGCCAGCAGCCAAGACGCCGCATACCTAAACTATGGCTACACCTTC.

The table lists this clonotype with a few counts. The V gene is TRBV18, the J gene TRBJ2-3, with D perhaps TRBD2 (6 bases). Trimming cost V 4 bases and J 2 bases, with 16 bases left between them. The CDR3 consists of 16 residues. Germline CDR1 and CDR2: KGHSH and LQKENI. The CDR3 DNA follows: TGTGCCAGCTCACTAATTGGGACTCAGAACACAGATACGCAGTATTTT. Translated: CASSLIGTQNTDTQYF.

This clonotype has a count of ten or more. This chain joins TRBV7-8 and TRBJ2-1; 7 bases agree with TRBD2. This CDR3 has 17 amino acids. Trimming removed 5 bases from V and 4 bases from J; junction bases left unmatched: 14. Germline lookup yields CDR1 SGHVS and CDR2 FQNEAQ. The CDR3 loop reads CASSAGGGSVLYNEQFF. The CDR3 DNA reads TGTGCCAGCAGCGCCGGTGGCGGGAGCGTCCTATACAATGAGCAGTTCTTC.

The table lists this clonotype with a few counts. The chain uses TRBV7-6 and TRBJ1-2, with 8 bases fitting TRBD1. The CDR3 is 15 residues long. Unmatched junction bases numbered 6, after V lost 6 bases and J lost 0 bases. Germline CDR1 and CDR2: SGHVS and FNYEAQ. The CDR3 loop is CASSPLTGANYGYTF. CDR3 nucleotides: TGTGCCAGCAGTCCATTGACAGGGGCTAACTATGGCTACACCTTC.

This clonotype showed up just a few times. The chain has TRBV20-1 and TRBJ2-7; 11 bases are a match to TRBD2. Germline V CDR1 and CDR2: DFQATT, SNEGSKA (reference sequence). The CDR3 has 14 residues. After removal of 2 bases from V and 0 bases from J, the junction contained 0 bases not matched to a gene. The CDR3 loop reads CSARTSGSSYEQYF. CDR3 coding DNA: TGCAGTGCTAGAACTAGCGGGAGCTCCTACGAGCAGTACTTC.

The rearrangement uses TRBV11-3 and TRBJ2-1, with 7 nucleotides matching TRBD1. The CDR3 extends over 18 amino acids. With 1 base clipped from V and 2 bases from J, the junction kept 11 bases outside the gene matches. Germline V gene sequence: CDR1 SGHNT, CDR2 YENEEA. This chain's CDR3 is CASSLGTFDRAAYNEQFF. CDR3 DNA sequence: TGTGCCAGCAGCTTAGGAACCTTCGACAGGGCGGCCTACAATGAGCAGTTCTTC.

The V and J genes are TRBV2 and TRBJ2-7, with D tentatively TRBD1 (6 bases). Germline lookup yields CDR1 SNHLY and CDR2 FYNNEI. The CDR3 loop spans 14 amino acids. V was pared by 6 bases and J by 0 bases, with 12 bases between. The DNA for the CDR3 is TGTGCCAGCAGGGATGAAGGGGGCTCCTACGAGCAGTACTTC. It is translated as CASRDEGGSYEQYF.

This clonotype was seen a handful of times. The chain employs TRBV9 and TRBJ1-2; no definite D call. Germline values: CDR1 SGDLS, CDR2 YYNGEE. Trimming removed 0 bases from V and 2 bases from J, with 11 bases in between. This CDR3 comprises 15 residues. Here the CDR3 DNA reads TGTGCCAGCAGCGTAGGGACGGTTATAAACTATGGCTACACCTTC. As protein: CASSVGTVINYGYTF.

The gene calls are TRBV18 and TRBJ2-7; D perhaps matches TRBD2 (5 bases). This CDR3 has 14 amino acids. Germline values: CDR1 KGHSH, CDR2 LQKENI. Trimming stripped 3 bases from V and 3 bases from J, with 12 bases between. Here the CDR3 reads CASSPGVTVYEQYF. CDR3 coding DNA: TGTGCCAGCTCACCCGGGGTAACGGTCTACGAGCAGTACTTC.

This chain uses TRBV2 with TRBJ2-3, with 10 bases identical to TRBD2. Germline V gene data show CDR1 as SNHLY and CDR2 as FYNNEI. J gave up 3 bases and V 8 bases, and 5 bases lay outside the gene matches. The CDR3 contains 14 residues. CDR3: CASPPLAGTDTQYF. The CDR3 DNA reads TGTGCCAGCCCTCCACTAGCGGGGACAGATACGCAGTATTTT. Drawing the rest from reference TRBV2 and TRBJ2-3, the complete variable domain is EPEVTQTPSHQVTQMGQEVILRCVPISNHLYFYWYRQILGQKVEFLVSFYNNEISEKSEIFDDQFSVERPDGSNFTLKIRSTKLEDSAMYFCASPPLAGTDTQYFGPGTRLTVL.

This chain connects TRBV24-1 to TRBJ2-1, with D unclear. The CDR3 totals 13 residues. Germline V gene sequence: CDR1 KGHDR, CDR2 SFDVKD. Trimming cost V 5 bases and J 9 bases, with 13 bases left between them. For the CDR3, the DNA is TGTGCCACCAGTGGGCTGGCCCACGGTGAGCAGTTCTTC. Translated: CATSGLAHGEQFF.

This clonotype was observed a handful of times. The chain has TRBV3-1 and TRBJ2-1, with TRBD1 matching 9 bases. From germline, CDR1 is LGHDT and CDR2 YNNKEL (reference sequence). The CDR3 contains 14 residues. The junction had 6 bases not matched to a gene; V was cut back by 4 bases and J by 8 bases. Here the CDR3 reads CASSLGQGKHEQFF. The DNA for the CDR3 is TGTGCCAGCAGCCTCGGACAGGGGAAGCATGAGCAGTTCTTC.

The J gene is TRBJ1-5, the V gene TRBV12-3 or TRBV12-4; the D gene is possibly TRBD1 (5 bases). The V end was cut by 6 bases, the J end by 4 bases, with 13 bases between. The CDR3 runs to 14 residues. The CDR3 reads CASSWDGTNQPQHF. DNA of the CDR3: TGTGCCAGCAGCTGGGACGGTACAAATCAGCCCCAGCATTTT.

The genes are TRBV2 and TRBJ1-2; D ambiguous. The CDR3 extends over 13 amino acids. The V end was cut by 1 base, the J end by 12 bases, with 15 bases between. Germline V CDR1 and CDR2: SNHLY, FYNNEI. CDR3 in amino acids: CASSEVRTTLNTF. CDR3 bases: TGTGCCAGCAGTGAAGTCAGGACTACGTTAAACACCTTC.

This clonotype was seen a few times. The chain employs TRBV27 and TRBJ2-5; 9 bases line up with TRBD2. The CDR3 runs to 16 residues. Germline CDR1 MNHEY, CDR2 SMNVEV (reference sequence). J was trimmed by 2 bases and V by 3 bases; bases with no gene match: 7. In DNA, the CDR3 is TGTGCCAGCAGTTTGGATAGCGGGAGTTATCAAGAGACCCAGTACTTC. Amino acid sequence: CASSLDSGSYQETQYF.

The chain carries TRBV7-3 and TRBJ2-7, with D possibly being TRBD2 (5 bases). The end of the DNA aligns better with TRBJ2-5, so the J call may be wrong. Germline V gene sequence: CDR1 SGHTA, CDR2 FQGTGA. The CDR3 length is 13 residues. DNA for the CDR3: TGTGCCAGCAGGGGTGAGGGTAGGGAGACCCAGTACTTC. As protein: CASRGEGRETQYF.

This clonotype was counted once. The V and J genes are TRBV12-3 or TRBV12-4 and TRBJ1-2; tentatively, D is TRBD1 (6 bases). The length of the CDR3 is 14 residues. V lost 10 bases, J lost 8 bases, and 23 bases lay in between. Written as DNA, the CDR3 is TGTGCCAAGCATCGCGCCGAGCAGGGGTTGGGCTACACCTTC. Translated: CAKHRAEQGLGYTF.

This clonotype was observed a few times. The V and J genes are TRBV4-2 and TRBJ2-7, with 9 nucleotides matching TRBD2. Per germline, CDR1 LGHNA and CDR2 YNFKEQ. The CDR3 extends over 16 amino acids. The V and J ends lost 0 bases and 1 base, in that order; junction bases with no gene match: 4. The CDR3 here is CASSQELLAGSYEQYF. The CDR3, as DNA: TGTGCCAGCAGCCAAGAACTACTAGCGGGTTCCTACGAGCAGTACTTC.

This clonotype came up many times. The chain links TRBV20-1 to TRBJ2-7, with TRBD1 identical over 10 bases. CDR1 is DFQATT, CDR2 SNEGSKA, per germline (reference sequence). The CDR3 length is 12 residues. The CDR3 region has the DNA TGCAGCGCTGGACAGGGGGGCTACGAGCAGTACTTC. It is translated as CSAGQGGYEQYF.

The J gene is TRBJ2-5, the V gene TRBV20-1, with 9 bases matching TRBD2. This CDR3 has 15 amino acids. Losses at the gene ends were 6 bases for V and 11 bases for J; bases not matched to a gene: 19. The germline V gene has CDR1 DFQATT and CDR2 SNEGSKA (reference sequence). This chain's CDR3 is CSATSAVAGVEEQYF. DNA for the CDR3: TGCAGTGCCACCTCCGCGGTAGCGGGAGTCGAAGAGCAGTACTTC.

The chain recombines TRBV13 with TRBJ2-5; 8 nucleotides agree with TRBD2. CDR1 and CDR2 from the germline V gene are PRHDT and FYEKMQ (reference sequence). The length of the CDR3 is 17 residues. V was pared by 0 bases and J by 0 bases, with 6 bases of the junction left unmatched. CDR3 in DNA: TGTGCCAGCAGCTTAGGCCGGACTAGCCCGTACCAAGAGACCCAGTACTTC. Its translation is CASSLGRTSPYQETQYF.

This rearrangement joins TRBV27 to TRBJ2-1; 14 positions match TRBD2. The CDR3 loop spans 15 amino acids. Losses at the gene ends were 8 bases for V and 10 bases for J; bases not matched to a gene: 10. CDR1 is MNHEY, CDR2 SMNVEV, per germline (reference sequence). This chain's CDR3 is CASGTSGSPRVEQFF. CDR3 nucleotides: TGTGCCAGCGGGACTAGCGGGAGCCCTCGTGTCGAGCAGTTCTTC.